The clone carrying this TCR beta chain appeared many times. The antigen remains unidentified. TCRdb re-derived calls from the 5' RACE reads in MiXCR, one entry per CDR3 protein. The table records around 140,000 distinct CDR3 sequences, approximately 4% of them present only once. These data are taken from a study of identical twins. Overall study findings and caveats: For out-of-frame alpha sequences shared by twins, low generation probability was in excess.

The germline CDR1 and CDR2 sequences are SGHDT and YYEEEE. The CDR3 is made up of 14 amino acids. The J segment lost 6 bases and the V segment lost 5 bases, leaving 8 bases of the junction unmatched. The rearrangement links TRBV5-6 to TRBJ2-3; TRBD1 aligns across 8 bases. This sequence originates from a man aged 18 to 30 in good health. Material for sequencing was memory T cells sorted from blood. CDR3 bases: TGTGCCAGCAGGATAGGACAGGGATGGGATACGCAGTATTTT. It codes for CASRIGQGWDTQYF.